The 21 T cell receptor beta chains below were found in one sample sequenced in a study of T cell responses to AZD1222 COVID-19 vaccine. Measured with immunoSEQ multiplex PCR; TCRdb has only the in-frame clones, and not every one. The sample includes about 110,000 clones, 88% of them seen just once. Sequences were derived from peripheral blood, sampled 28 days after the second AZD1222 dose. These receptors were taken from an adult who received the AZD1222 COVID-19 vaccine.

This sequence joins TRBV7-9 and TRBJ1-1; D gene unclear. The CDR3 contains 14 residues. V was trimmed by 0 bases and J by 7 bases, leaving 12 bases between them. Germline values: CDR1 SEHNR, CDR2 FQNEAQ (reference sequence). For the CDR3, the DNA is TGTGCCAGCAGCTTAGCGAGGCTGGCAGATGAAGCTTTCTTT. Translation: CASSLARLADEAFF.

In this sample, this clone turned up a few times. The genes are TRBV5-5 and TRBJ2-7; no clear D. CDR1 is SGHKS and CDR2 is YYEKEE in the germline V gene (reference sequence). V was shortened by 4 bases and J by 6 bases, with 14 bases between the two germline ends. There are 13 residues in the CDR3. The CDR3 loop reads CASSAGMAGEQYF. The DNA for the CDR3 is TGTGCCAGCAGCGCCGGAATGGCTGGCGAGCAGTACTTC.

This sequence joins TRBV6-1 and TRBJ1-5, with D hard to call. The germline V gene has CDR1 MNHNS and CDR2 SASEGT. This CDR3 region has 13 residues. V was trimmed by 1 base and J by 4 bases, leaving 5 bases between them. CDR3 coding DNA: TGTGCCAGCAGTGAAGTGGAGAATCAGCCCCAGCATTTT. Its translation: CASSEVENQPQHF.

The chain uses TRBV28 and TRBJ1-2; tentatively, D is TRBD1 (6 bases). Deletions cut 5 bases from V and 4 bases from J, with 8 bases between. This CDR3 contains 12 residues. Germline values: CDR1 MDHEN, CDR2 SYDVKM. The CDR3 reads CASSLQGYGYTF. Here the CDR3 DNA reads TGTGCCAGCAGTCTACAGGGCTATGGCTACACCTTC.

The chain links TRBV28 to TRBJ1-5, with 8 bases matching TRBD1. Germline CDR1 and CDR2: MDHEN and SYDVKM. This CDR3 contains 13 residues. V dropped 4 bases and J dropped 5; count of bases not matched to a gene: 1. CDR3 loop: CASSSGGYQPQHF. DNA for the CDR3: TGTGCCAGCAGTTCAGGGGGCTATCAGCCCCAGCATTTT.

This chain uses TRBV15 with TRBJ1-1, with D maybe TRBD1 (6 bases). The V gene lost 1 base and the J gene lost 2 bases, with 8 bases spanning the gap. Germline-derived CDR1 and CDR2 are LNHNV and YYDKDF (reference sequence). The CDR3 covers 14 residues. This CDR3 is CATSRGTANTEAFF. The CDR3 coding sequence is TGTGCCACCAGCAGAGGGACAGCCAACACTGAAGCTTTCTTT.

The CDR3 bases are TGTGCCAGCAGGACACAGGCGGTTGATGGCTACACCTTC. It codes for CASRTQAVDGYTF. This chain joins TRBV9 and TRBJ1-2, with a possible D match to TRBD1 (5 bases). This CDR3 region has 13 residues. Trimming left V 5 bases short and J 6 bases short, with 14 bases between. Germline CDR1 SGDLS, CDR2 YYNGEE. Full variable domain (outside the CDR3, taken from reference TRBV9 and TRBJ1-2): DSGVTQTPKHLITATGQRVTLRCSPRSGDLSVYWYQQSLDQGLQFLIQYYNGEERAKGNILERFSAQQFPDLHSELNLSSLELGDSALYFCASRTQAVDGYTFGSGTRLTVV.

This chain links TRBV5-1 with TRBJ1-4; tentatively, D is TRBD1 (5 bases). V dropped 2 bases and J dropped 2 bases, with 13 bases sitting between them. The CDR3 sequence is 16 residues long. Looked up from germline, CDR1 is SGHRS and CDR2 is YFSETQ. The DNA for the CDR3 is TGCGCCAGCAGCTTTGGGGCGGTAGGCACTAATGAAAAACTGTTTTTT. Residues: CASSFGAVGTNEKLFF.

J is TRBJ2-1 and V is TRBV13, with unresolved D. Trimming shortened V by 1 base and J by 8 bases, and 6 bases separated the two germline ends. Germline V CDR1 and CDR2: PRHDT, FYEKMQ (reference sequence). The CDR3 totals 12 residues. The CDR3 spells CASSLVSDEQFF. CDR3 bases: TGTGCCAGCAGCTTAGTGAGTGATGAGCAGTTCTTC.

CDR3 sequence: CASSLGTGELFF. The CDR3 coding sequence is TGTGCCAGCAGTTTGGGCACCGGGGAGCTGTTTTTT. This sequence joins TRBV12-3 or TRBV12-4 and TRBJ2-2; D is uncertain. The CDR3 contains 12 residues. Between the trimmed V and J ends, which lost 3 bases and 4 bases, there was a span of 3 bases.

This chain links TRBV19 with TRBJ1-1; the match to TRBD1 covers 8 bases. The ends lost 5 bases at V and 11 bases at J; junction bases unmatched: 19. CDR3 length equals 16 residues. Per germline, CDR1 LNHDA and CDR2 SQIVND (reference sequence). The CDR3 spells CASSHAMGEQGVMAFF. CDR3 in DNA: TGTGCCAGTAGTCATGCCATGGGAGAACAGGGGGTGATGGCTTTCTTT.

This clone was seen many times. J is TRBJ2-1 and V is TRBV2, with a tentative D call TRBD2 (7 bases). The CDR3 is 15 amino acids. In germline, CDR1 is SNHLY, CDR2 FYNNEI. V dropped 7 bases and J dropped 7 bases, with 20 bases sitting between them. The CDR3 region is CASIRGTNENNEQFF. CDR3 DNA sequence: TGTGCCAGCATAAGGGGGACTAATGAGAATAATGAGCAGTTCTTC.

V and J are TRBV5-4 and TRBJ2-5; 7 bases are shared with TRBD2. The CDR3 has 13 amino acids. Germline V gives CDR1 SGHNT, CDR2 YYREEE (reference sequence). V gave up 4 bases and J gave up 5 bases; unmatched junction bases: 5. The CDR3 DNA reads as TGTGCCAGCAGCCGCGGGGGACGGGAGACCCAGTACTTC. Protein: CASSRGGRETQYF.

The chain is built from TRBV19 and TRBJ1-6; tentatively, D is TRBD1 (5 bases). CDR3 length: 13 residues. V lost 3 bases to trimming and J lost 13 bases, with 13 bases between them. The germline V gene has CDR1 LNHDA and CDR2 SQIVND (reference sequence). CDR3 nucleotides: TGTGCCAGTAGTATCACAGGACGGGGGCCCCTCCACTTT. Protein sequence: CASSITGRGPLHF.

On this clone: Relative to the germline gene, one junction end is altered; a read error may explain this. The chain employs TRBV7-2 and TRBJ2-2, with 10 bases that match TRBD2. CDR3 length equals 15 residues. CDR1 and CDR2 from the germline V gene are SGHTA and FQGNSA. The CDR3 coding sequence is TGTGCCAGCAGCCTAGCGGGGGTAAAGGCCGGGGAGCTGTTTTTT. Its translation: CASSLAGVKAGELFF.

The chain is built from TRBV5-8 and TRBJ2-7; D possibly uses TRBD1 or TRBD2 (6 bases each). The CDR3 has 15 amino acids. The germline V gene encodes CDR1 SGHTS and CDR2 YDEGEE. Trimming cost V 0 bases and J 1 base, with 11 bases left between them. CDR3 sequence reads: CASSLAGGSSYEQYF. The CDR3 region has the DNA TGTGCCAGCAGCTTGGCCGGGGGCAGTTCCTACGAGCAGTACTTC.

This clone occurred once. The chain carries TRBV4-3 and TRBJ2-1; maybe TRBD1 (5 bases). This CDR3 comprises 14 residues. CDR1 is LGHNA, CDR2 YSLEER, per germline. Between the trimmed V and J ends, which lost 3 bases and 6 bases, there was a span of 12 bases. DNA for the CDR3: TGCGCCAGCAGCCATCTGCAGGGCGGCAATGAGCAGTTCTTC. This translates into CASSHLQGGNEQFF.

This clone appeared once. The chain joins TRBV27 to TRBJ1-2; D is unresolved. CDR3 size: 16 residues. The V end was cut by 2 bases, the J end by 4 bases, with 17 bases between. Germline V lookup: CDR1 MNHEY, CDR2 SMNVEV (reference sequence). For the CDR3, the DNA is TGTGCCAGCAGTTTAACCGGCCTTTCGGGAGTCTATGGCTACACCTTC. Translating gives CASSLTGLSGVYGYTF.

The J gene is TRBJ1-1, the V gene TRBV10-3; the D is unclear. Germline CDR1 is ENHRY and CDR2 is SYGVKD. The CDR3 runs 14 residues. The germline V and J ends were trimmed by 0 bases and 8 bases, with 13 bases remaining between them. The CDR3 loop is CAISESPAPMEAFF. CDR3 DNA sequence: TGTGCCATCAGTGAGTCTCCGGCTCCGATGGAAGCTTTCTTT.

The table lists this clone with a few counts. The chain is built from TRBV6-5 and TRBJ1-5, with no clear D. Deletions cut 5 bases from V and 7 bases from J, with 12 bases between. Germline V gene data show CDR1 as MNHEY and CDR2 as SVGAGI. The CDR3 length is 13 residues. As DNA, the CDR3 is TGTGCCAGCAGTACCGACGAAATGCAGCCCCAGCATTTT. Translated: CASSTDEMQPQHF.

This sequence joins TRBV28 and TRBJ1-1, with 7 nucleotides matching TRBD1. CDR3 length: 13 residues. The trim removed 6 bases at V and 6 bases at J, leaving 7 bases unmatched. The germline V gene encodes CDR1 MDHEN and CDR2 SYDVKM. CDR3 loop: CASRSGGVAEAFF. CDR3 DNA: TGTGCCAGCAGATCAGGGGGGGTGGCTGAAGCTTTCTTT.